These 26 T cell receptor beta chains originate from one sample sequenced in a study of blood T cell repertoires in COVID-19. TCRdb's table, derived via immunoSEQ multiplex PCR, lists solely in-frame clones and lacks some. The table shows some 120,000 clones, with over 75% occurring only once. Sequencing was performed on peripheral blood. These receptors all come from a man aged 45 to 65 with acute or convalescent COVID-19.

The chain uses TRBV6-4 and TRBJ2-2, with D tentatively TRBD1 (6 bases). CDR1 and CDR2 from the germline V gene are MRHNA and SNTAGT. Trimming removed 0 bases from V and 3 bases from J, with 11 bases in between. This CDR3 is 16 amino acids long. CDR3 residues: CASSDSAGDHTGELFF. CDR3 DNA: TGTGCCAGCAGTGACTCGGCAGGGGATCACACCGGGGAGCTGTTTTTT.

V gene TRBV5-1 combines with J gene TRBJ1-4, with a tentative D call TRBD1 (5 bases). Trimming shortened V by 0 bases and J by 5 bases, and 17 bases separated the two germline ends. The CDR3 totals 17 residues. CDR1 and CDR2 (germline): SGHRS, YFSETQ. CDR3 sequence: CASSLVVGGSINEKLFF. As DNA, the CDR3 is TGCGCCAGCAGCTTGGTCGTGGGGGGTAGTATAAATGAAAAACTGTTTTTT.

The chain links TRBV6-6 to TRBJ2-2, with 10 bases identical to TRBD2. V was pared by 2 bases and J by 8 bases, with 2 bases of the junction left unmatched. CDR3 length: 14 residues. In germline, CDR1 is MNHNY, CDR2 SVGAGI (reference sequence). The DNA for the CDR3 is TGTGCCAGCAGTTACGGGACTAGCGTGGGGGAGCTGTTTTTT. Its translation is CASSYGTSVGELFF.

This clone occurred a few times. J is TRBJ1-2 and V is TRBV5-1; D gene ambiguous. From germline, CDR1 is SGHRS and CDR2 YFSETQ. The CDR3 is 15 residues long. The V end lost 1 base, the J end lost 2 bases, and 12 bases lay between the germline ends. In nucleotides, the CDR3 is TGCGCCAGCAGCTTGAGTACCCTAGACAACTATGGCTACACCTTC. Encoded protein: CASSLSTLDNYGYTF.

This rearrangement joins TRBV6-1 to TRBJ1-4; tentatively, D is TRBD1 (5 bases). Trimming removed 8 bases at V and 4 bases at J, with 11 bases between. This CDR3 has 13 residues. CDR1 and CDR2 from the germline V gene are MNHNS and SASEGT. The CDR3, as DNA: TGTGCCAGCGGAACCGACAGTAATGAAAAACTGTTTTTT. It specifies CASGTDSNEKLFF.

The CDR3 is CASHGGRGNTEAFF. The CDR3 coding sequence is TGTGCCAGCCACGGAGGCCGGGGAAACACTGAAGCTTTCTTT. This sequence joins TRBV6-5 and TRBJ1-1; D ambiguous. CDR3 length: 14 residues. The germline V gene encodes CDR1 MNHEY and CDR2 SVGAGI. Trimming pared 8 bases from V and 2 bases from J, leaving 15 bases between.

The chain uses TRBV9 and TRBJ2-3; 10 nucleotides agree with TRBD1. The CDR3 is 14 residues long. After removal of 5 bases from V and 4 bases from J, the junction contained 4 bases not matched to a gene. Germline values: CDR1 SGDLS, CDR2 YYNGEE. CDR3 loop: CASSDRGLADTQYF. CDR3 nucleotides: TGTGCCAGCAGTGACAGGGGGCTCGCAGATACGCAGTATTTT.

The rearrangement uses TRBV11-2 and TRBJ1-5; 8 positions match TRBD1. Unmatched junction bases numbered 14, after V lost 4 bases and J lost 9 bases. The CDR3 extends over 16 amino acids. The V gene's germline CDR1 is SGHAT and CDR2 FQNNGV. The DNA for the CDR3 is TGTGCCAGCAGCTCTTCAGGGGGCGGTTGGGGCTCGCCCCAGCATTTT. It codes for CASSSSGGGWGSPQHF.

This chain links TRBV6-4 with TRBJ2-1; 9 positions match TRBD2. The CDR3 runs 16 residues. Germline assignment: CDR1 MRHNA and CDR2 SNTAGT. The trim removed 4 bases at V and 2 bases at J, leaving 6 bases unmatched. The CDR3 region is CASSADSGGTYNEQFF. The CDR3 bases are TGTGCCAGCAGTGCTGATAGCGGGGGAACCTACAATGAGCAGTTCTTC.

V gene TRBV7-9 combines with J gene TRBJ2-5, with 10 bases that match TRBD2. The CDR3 spans 14 residues. Germline V gene sequence: CDR1 SEHNR, CDR2 FQNEAQ (reference sequence). Trimming cost V 5 bases and J 7 bases; bases outside gene matches: 7. CDR3 coding DNA: TGTGCCAGCAGCCCTCGAGGGACTAGCGTGACCCAGTACTTC. Protein sequence: CASSPRGTSVTQYF.

The J gene is TRBJ2-3, the V gene TRBV7-9; D might be TRBD2 (6 bases). Trimming removed 0 bases from V and 2 bases from J, with 15 bases in between. The CDR3 is 17 amino acids. The germline gives CDR1 SEHNR, CDR2 FQNEAQ (reference sequence). The CDR3 DNA follows: TGTGCCAGCAGCTTAGCGCCTTGGGCGGGATTCACAGATACGCAGTATTTT. It is translated as CASSLAPWAGFTDTQYF.

V and J are TRBV6-1 and TRBJ2-5; 8 bases are a match to TRBD1. V dropped 1 base and J dropped 2; count of bases not matched to a gene: 6. The CDR3 length is 16 residues. CDR1 is MNHNS and CDR2 is SASEGT in the germline V gene. In nucleotides, the CDR3 is TGTGCCAGCAGTGAAGTGGGACAGGTCTTGCAAGAGACCCAGTACTTC. It yields the protein CASSEVGQVLQETQYF.

This rearrangement joins TRBV2 to TRBJ1-2, with 10 bases lining up with TRBD1. Germline V gene data show CDR1 as SNHLY and CDR2 as FYNNEI. The CDR3 is 13 amino acids. V lost 8 bases to trimming and J lost 5 bases; unmatched junction nucleotides: 5. The CDR3 DNA is TGTGCCAGCTGGGGACAGGGGAAGTATGGCTACACCTTC. It translates to CASWGQGKYGYTF.

The rearrangement joins TRBV2 to TRBJ1-4, with 8 bases matching TRBD1. This CDR3 has 16 amino acids. CDR1 SNHLY and CDR2 FYNNEI come from the germline V gene. V lost 6 bases, J lost 7 bases, and 13 bases stayed unmatched. CDR3 residues: CASRGGQGSAREKLFF. CDR3 DNA: TGTGCCAGCAGAGGAGGACAGGGCAGTGCGCGTGAAAAACTGTTTTTT.

The V and J genes are TRBV9 and TRBJ2-3, with D tentatively TRBD2 (6 bases). V shed 4 bases and J shed 2 bases, with 17 bases lying between them. Germline V CDR1 and CDR2: SGDLS, YYNGEE. CDR3 length: 16 amino acids. In nucleotides, the CDR3 is TGTGCCAGCAGCACGGCGGGATTACGTATCACAGATACGCAGTATTTT. This translates into CASSTAGLRITDTQYF.

The chain is built from TRBV27 and TRBJ2-7; possible D gene TRBD1, 6 bases. Trimming shortened V by 3 bases and J by 4 bases, and 16 bases separated the two germline ends. This CDR3 contains 15 residues. Germline loops: CDR1 MNHEY, CDR2 SMNVEV (reference sequence). The CDR3 reads CASSFSRDKGYEQYF. CDR3 in DNA: TGTGCCAGCAGTTTCTCCCGGGACAAAGGGTACGAGCAGTACTTC.

This clone was seen just once. The chain carries TRBV6-5 and TRBJ2-7; TRBD1 matches 9 bases. The CDR3 extends over 15 amino acids. Trimming cost V 2 bases and J 3 bases; bases outside gene matches: 5. CDR1 is MNHEY, CDR2 SVGAGI, per germline. The CDR3 sequence is CASSYSYRGLYEQYF. The CDR3 DNA sequence: TGTGCCAGCAGTTACAGCTACAGGGGGCTCTACGAGCAGTACTTC.

The chain combines TRBV12-3 or TRBV12-4 with TRBJ1-1, with a possible D match to TRBD1 (5 bases). The V end lost 7 bases, the J end lost 6 bases, and 12 bases lay between the germline ends. The CDR3 runs to 12 residues. The CDR3 bases are TGTGCCAGCACCCCTGGGGCGGCTGAAGCTTTCTTT. Its translation is CASTPGAAEAFF.

The chain couples TRBV10-3 to TRBJ2-5, with TRBD1 matching over 7 bases. CDR3 size: 16 residues. V trimming: 5 bases; J trimming: 3 bases; junction bases outside the gene matches: 12. Germline V gene lookup returns CDR1 ENHRY and CDR2 SYGVKD. The CDR3 DNA sequence: TGTGCCATCAGTACCTCCGGGACAGCCGAGAAAGAGACCCAGTACTTC. Protein sequence: CAISTSGTAEKETQYF.

V and J are TRBV10-1 and TRBJ2-6, with no clear D. V lost 2 bases, J lost 0 bases, and 11 bases lay in between. The CDR3 is made up of 17 amino acids. Germline values: CDR1 WNHNN, CDR2 SYGVQD (reference sequence). The CDR3: CASSERRVLSGANVLTF. The CDR3 nucleotides are TGCGCCAGCAGTGAGCGGAGAGTCCTCTCTGGGGCCAACGTCCTGACTTTC.

This clone is a singleton in its sample. This rearrangement joins TRBV2 to TRBJ2-7, with D possibly matching TRBD2 (5 bases). CDR1 is SNHLY, CDR2 FYNNEI, per germline. V was clipped by 6 bases and J by 4 bases, with 13 bases between them. This CDR3 has 13 residues. As DNA, the CDR3 is TGTGCCAGCAGGGGGAGTTGGGAGTACGAGCAGTACTTC. Residues: CASRGSWEYEQYF.

V usage is TRBV12-5 and J usage is TRBJ2-1, with D perhaps matching TRBD2 (6 bases). The CDR3 is 16 amino acids. Germline values: CDR1 LGHNT, CDR2 FRNRAP. Between the trimmed V and J ends, which lost 1 base and 0 bases, there was a span of 10 bases. This CDR3 reads CASGLGLGSSYNEQFF. The DNA of the CDR3 is TGTGCTAGTGGTTTGGGACTAGGAAGCTCCTACAATGAGCAGTTCTTC.

This clone is a singleton in its sample. V usage is TRBV28 and J usage is TRBJ1-1; no clear D. The V gene's germline CDR1 is MDHEN and CDR2 SYDVKM. Trimming took 3 bases from V and 7 from J, leaving 15 bases between them. The CDR3 runs to 14 residues. The CDR3 sequence is CASSFSGNLGEAFF. CDR3 nucleotides: TGTGCCAGCAGTTTTTCGGGTAACCTAGGTGAAGCTTTCTTT.

This chain joins TRBV5-1 and TRBJ2-7; 12 bases fit TRBD2. This CDR3 has 15 residues. CDR1 and CDR2 from the germline V gene are SGHRS and YFSETQ. V shed 4 bases, J shed 4 bases, and the junction held 6 bases outside the gene matches. CDR3 region: CASSRLAGVQYEQYF. The CDR3 DNA reads TGCGCCAGCAGCCGACTAGCGGGAGTACAATACGAGCAGTACTTC.

The rearrangement uses TRBV12-3 or TRBV12-4 and TRBJ1-5; the D is unclear. The CDR3 covers 13 residues. Trimming removed 4 bases at V and 4 bases at J, with 8 bases between. The CDR3 nucleotides read TGTGCCAGCAGTTCATCACTTAATCAGCCCCAGCATTTT. Translation: CASSSSLNQPQHF.

The chain employs TRBV4-3 and TRBJ2-7; tentative D call: TRBD1 (6 bases). V was pared by 2 bases and J by 1 base, with 9 bases between. The CDR3 runs to 14 residues. Germline V CDR1 and CDR2: LGHNA, YSLEER. This chain's CDR3 is CASSQNRVSYEQYF. As DNA, the CDR3 is TGCGCCAGCAGCCAAAACAGGGTTTCCTACGAGCAGTACTTC.